This T cell receptor (beta chain) is drawn from a study of regulatory T cells in long-lasting Graves disease. Whole-study results and caveats: Persistent cases favored TRBV28, TRBJ1-2 and TRBJ2-5.

Assembly of TCR beta libraries relied on iRepertoire HTBI primers together with Arm-PCR of CDR3 regions. Using its own MiXCR run on the multiplex PCR reads, TCRdb lists one record per CDR3 protein. The sample contains hundreds of thousands of distinct CDR3 sequences, roughly 12% of which appear only once. The sample holds many counts of this clonotype. Its antigen remains unknown. Sample time point: newly diagnosed GD, antithyroid drugs for less than 3 months. The authors made the TCR library using RNA they extracted from PBMCs. Germline assignment: CDR1 SQVTM and CDR2 ANQGSEA. The V end was cut by 4 bases, the J end by 1 base, with 8 bases between. The CDR3 is 13 amino acids. This sample was also put to use in a study of T cells in Graves' hyperthyroidism and ophthalmopathy. This second study notes: Initially, a first-round RT-PCR of the TCR CDR3 employed the HTBI primer set.

The specimen was peripheral blood mononuclear cells (PBMCs), collected at new diagnosis, from a patient treated with antithyroid drugs. J is TRBJ1-5 and V is TRBV29-1; tentative D call: TRBD1 (5 bases). The receptor's source is a young man with Graves disease. The CDR3 nucleotides read TGCAGCGTTGCTAGGGGCAGCAATCAGCCCCAGCATTTT. It encodes CSVARGSNQPQHF.